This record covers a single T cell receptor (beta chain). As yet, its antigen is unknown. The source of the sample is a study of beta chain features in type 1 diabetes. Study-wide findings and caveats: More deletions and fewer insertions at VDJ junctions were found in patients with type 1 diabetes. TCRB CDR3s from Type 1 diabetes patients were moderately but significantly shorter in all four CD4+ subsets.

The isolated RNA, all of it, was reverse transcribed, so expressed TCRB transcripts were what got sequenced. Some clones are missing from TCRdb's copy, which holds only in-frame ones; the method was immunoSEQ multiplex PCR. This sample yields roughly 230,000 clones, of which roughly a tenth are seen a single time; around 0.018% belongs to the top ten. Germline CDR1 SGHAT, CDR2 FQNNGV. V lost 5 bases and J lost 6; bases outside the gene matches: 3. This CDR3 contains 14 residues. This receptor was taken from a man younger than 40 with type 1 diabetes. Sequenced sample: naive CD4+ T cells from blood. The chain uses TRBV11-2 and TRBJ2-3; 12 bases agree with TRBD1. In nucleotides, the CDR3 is TGTGCCAGCAGCCCAGGGACAGGGGGCGATACGCAGTATTTT. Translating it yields CASSPGTGGDTQYF. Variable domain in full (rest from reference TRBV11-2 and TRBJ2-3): EAGVAQSPRYKIIEKRQSVAFWCNPISGHATLYWYQQILGQGPKLLIQFQNNGVVDDSQLPKDRFSAERLKGVDSTLKIQPAKLEDSAVYLCASSPGTGGDTQYFGPGTRLTVL.